These T cell receptor beta chains were read from a single sample in a study of shared clonotypes between healthy human individuals. The method was immunoSEQ multiplex PCR; TCRdb's version includes in-frame clones alone and lacks a portion of them. Of about 450,000 clones detected, around 79% appear once; the ten largest clones hold over 10%. Sequenced material: PBMCs. The receptors were sampled from a middle-aged woman in good health. Some clones in this sample may be carry-over from other donors' samples. The CDR3 runs from the conserved cysteine through the conserved F or W. D genes are given only for firm matches. Not every row has a clone size; where given, it reads once, few, many or a size class.

V gene: TRBV29-1
clone size: NA
J gene: TRBJ2-7
D gene: TRBD1
CDR3 protein: CSVEEGTGGPYEQYF
CDR3 DNA: TGCAGCGTTGAAGAAGGGACAGGGGGACCCTACGAGCAGTACTTC

V gene: TRBV6-1
clone size: few
J gene: TRBJ2-7
D gene: NA
CDR3 protein: CASSERSDSYSYEQYF
CDR3 DNA: TGTGCCAGCAGTGAAAGGTCGGACTCTTACTCCTACGAGCAGTACTTC

V gene: TRBV11-1
clone size: NA
J gene: TRBJ2-3
D gene: NA
CDR3 protein: CASSPVLGNTQYF
CDR3 DNA: TGTGCCAGCAGCCCCGTTCTAGGGAATACGCAGTATTTT

V gene: TRBV5-1
clone size: few
J gene: TRBJ1-1
D gene: NA
CDR3 protein: CASSLRTGSNTEAFF
CDR3 DNA: TGCGCCAGCAGCTTGCGAACAGGATCGAACACTGAAGCTTTCTTT

V gene: TRBV19
clone size: NA
J gene: TRBJ2-7
D gene: TRBD1
CDR3 protein: CASSTQGAGEQYF
CDR3 DNA: TGTGCCAGTAGTACCCAGGGGGCTGGTGAGCAGTACTTC

V gene: TRBV5-1
clone size: NA
J gene: TRBJ2-7
D gene: TRBD1
CDR3 protein: CASSELGKSGGQYF
CDR3 DNA: TGCGCCAGCAGCGAATTAGGCAAGTCAGGGGGCCAGTACTTC

V gene: TRBV28
clone size: NA
J gene: TRBJ1-2
D gene: TRBD1
CDR3 protein: CASSSRQGFFGYTF
CDR3 DNA: TGTGCCAGCAGTTCGAGACAGGGGTTCTTTGGCTACACCTTC

V gene: TRBV7-2
clone size: once
J gene: TRBJ2-2
D gene: TRBD2
CDR3 protein: CASSLERTSLAGELFF
CDR3 DNA: TGTGCCAGCAGCTTAGAACGGACTAGCTTGGCCGGGGAGCTGTTTTTT

V gene: TRBV5-4
clone size: NA
J gene: TRBJ2-1
D gene: NA
CDR3 protein: CASSLDGYNEQFF
CDR3 DNA: TGTGCCAGCAGCTTAGATGGCTACAATGAGCAGTTCTTC

V gene: TRBV18
clone size: NA
J gene: TRBJ1-1
D gene: NA
CDR3 protein: CASSPGRDTEAFF
CDR3 DNA: TGTGCCAGCTCCCCGGGCAGGGACACTGAAGCTTTCTTT

V gene: TRBV7-2
clone size: NA
J gene: TRBJ2-5
D gene: NA
CDR3 protein: CASSLIASQETQYF
CDR3 DNA: TGTGCCAGCAGCTTAATAGCATCCCAAGAGACCCAGTACTTC

V gene: TRBV25-1
clone size: NA
J gene: TRBJ2-3
D gene: NA
CDR3 protein: CASSESRFEANAQSTQYF
CDR3 DNA: TGTGCCAGCAGTGAATCCCGTTTCGAGGCGAACGCCCAGAGTACGCAGTATTTT

V gene: TRBV7-2
clone size: once
J gene: TRBJ2-7
D gene: TRBD1
CDR3 protein: CASSFYRGLSYEQYF
CDR3 DNA: TGTGCCAGCAGCTTCTACAGGGGGCTATCCTACGAGCAGTACTTC

V gene: TRBV6-1
clone size: NA
J gene: TRBJ1-4
D gene: NA
CDR3 protein: CASSELFTRSEKLFF
CDR3 DNA: TGTGCCAGCAGTGAATTGTTTACACGGTCCGAAAAACTGTTTTTT

V gene: TRBV19
clone size: NA
J gene: TRBJ2-7
D gene: TRBD1
CDR3 protein: CASSKRTGSFSYEQYF
CDR3 DNA: TGTGCCAGTAGTAAGCGGACAGGAAGCTTCTCCTACGAGCAGTACTTC

V gene: TRBV5-6
clone size: once
J gene: TRBJ2-7
D gene: NA
CDR3 protein: CASSRQVEQYF
CDR3 DNA: TGTGCCAGCAGTCGACAGGTCGAGCAGTACTTC

V gene: TRBV27
clone size: NA
J gene: TRBJ1-6
D gene: NA
CDR3 protein: CASSWEFSSPLHF
CDR3 DNA: TGTGCCAGCAGTTGGGAGTTTTCTTCACCCCTCCACTTT

V gene: TRBV2
clone size: NA
J gene: TRBJ1-2
D gene: NA
CDR3 protein: CASSNRDYGYTF
CDR3 DNA: TGTGCCAGCAGTAACAGGGACTATGGCTACACCTTC

V gene: TRBV6-1
clone size: NA
J gene: TRBJ2-5
D gene: NA
CDR3 protein: CASSRAGLQETQYF
CDR3 DNA: TGTGCCAGCAGTCGCGCGGGACTTCAAGAGACCCAGTACTTC

V gene: TRBV7-9
clone size: NA
J gene: TRBJ2-4
D gene: NA
CDR3 protein: CASSLDRPSAKNIQYF
CDR3 DNA: TGTGCCAGCAGCTTGGATCGCCCCAGCGCCAAAAACATTCAGTACTTC

V gene: TRBV7-9
clone size: NA
J gene: TRBJ2-3
D gene: NA
CDR3 protein: CASSGQGLGTQYF
CDR3 DNA: TGTGCCAGCAGCGGGCAGGGTTTGGGTACGCAGTATTTT

V gene: TRBV27
clone size: NA
J gene: TRBJ1-2
D gene: NA
CDR3 protein: CASSFSDQGYYGYTF
CDR3 DNA: TGTGCCAGCAGTTTTTCCGACCAAGGATACTATGGCTACACCTTC

V gene: TRBV7-9
clone size: NA
J gene: TRBJ2-7
D gene: NA
CDR3 protein: CASRGDEQYF
CDR3 DNA: TGTGCCAGCAGAGGGGACGAGCAGTACTTC

V gene: TRBV23-1
clone size: few
J gene: TRBJ2-5
D gene: NA
CDR3 protein: CASSQSGGSRAGKETQYF
CDR3 DNA: TGCGCCAGCAGTCAATCAGGTGGCAGCAGAGCGGGCAAAGAGACCCAGTACTTC

V gene: TRBV28
clone size: once
J gene: TRBJ2-7
D gene: NA
CDR3 protein: CASSFPRVAATYEQYF
CDR3 DNA: TGTGCCAGCAGTTTCCCCCGTGTGGCCGCGACCTACGAGCAGTACTTC

V gene: TRBV28
clone size: NA
J gene: TRBJ1-3
D gene: TRBD1
CDR3 protein: CASRPTGVAGNTIYF
CDR3 DNA: TGTGCCAGCAGACCCACAGGGGTGGCTGGAAACACCATATATTTT

V gene: TRBV5-4
clone size: NA
J gene: TRBJ2-5
D gene: TRBD1
CDR3 protein: CASSSGQGGRETQYF
CDR3 DNA: TGTGCCAGCAGCTCCGGACAGGGCGGGCGAGAGACCCAGTACTTC

V gene: TRBV21-1
clone size: NA
J gene: TRBJ2-7
D gene: NA
CDR3 protein: CASSPAGGRTYEQYF
CDR3 DNA: TGTGCCAGCAGCCCGGCTGGTGGGCGGACCTACGAGCAGTACTTC

V gene: TRBV13
clone size: NA
J gene: TRBJ2-7
D gene: TRBD1
CDR3 protein: CASSLQGQGTYEQYF
CDR3 DNA: TGTGCCAGCAGCTTGCAGGGACAGGGAACCTACGAGCAGTACTTC

V gene: TRBV28
clone size: NA
J gene: TRBJ1-1
D gene: NA
CDR3 protein: CASSPNSGIGTEAFF
CDR3 DNA: TGTGCCAGCAGTCCCAACTCCGGGATCGGCACTGAAGCTTTCTTT

V gene: TRBV4-3
clone size: NA
J gene: TRBJ1-4
D gene: NA
CDR3 protein: CASSQAGGYNEKLFF
CDR3 DNA: TGCGCCAGCAGCCAAGCGGGGGGTTATAATGAAAAACTGTTTTTT

V gene: TRBV6-5
clone size: NA
J gene: TRBJ1-3
D gene: NA
CDR3 protein: CASSYGVPGNTIYF
CDR3 DNA: TGTGCCAGCAGTTATGGAGTCCCTGGAAACACCATATATTTT

V gene: TRBV19
clone size: NA
J gene: TRBJ2-2
D gene: TRBD2
CDR3 protein: CASRLAGTGELFF
CDR3 DNA: TGTGCCAGTAGGCTAGCGGGCACCGGGGAGCTGTTTTTT

V gene: TRBV18
clone size: NA
J gene: TRBJ2-3
D gene: NA
CDR3 protein: CASSPAGTDTQYF
CDR3 DNA: TGTGCCAGCTCACCAGCGGGAACAGATACGCAGTATTTT

V gene: TRBV15
clone size: NA
J gene: TRBJ2-3
D gene: TRBD1
CDR3 protein: CATSADRGRDTQYF
CDR3 DNA: TGTGCCACCAGCGCGGACAGGGGGCGAGATACGCAGTATTTT

V gene: TRBV30
clone size: NA
J gene: TRBJ2-7
D gene: NA
CDR3 protein: CAWSQGIGEQYF
CDR3 DNA: TGTGCCTGGAGCCAGGGGATAGGCGAGCAGTACTTC

V gene: TRBV6-1
clone size: NA
J gene: TRBJ2-2
D gene: NA
CDR3 protein: CASTRNQGMGELFF
CDR3 DNA: TGTGCCAGCACCCGGAATCAGGGAATGGGGGAGCTGTTTTTT

V gene: TRBV28
clone size: NA
J gene: TRBJ1-5
D gene: NA
CDR3 protein: CASSLSGLGSQPQHF
CDR3 DNA: TGTGCCAGCAGTTTGTCGGGGTTGGGCAGCCAGCCCCAGCATTTT

V gene: TRBV6-5
clone size: NA
J gene: TRBJ1-1
D gene: NA
CDR3 protein: CASSYSIGVTEAFF
CDR3 DNA: TGTGCCAGCAGTTACTCGATTGGGGTCACTGAAGCTTTCTTT

V gene: TRBV4-1
clone size: NA
J gene: TRBJ1-1
D gene: NA
CDR3 protein: CASSQDRRVAEAFF
CDR3 DNA: TGCGCCAGCAGCCAAGATCGCAGGGTTGCTGAAGCTTTCTTT

V gene: TRBV7-9
clone size: NA
J gene: TRBJ2-7
D gene: TRBD1
CDR3 protein: CASRPRTGEINSYEQYF
CDR3 DNA: TGTGCCAGCAGACCTCGGACAGGAGAAATAAACTCCTACGAGCAGTACTTC

V gene: TRBV5-4
clone size: NA
J gene: TRBJ2-1
D gene: TRBD2
CDR3 protein: CASSLWAGDEQFF
CDR3 DNA: TGTGCCAGCAGCTTGTGGGCGGGGGATGAGCAGTTCTTC

V gene: TRBV5-6
clone size: NA
J gene: TRBJ2-7
D gene: TRBD2
CDR3 protein: CASSPGGAVTSDEQYF
CDR3 DNA: TGTGCCAGCAGCCCCGGGGGGGCGGTAACCTCGGACGAGCAGTACTTC

V gene: TRBV19
clone size: NA
J gene: TRBJ1-2
D gene: NA
CDR3 protein: CASSIMGRENYGYTF
CDR3 DNA: TGTGCCAGTAGTATTATGGGGCGTGAAAACTATGGCTACACCTTC

V gene: TRBV2
clone size: NA
J gene: TRBJ2-5
D gene: TRBD2
CDR3 protein: CASSGTSGAQETQYF
CDR3 DNA: TGTGCCAGCAGCGGGACTAGCGGGGCACAAGAGACCCAGTACTTC

V gene: TRBV7-8
clone size: NA
J gene: TRBJ2-7
D gene: NA
CDR3 protein: CASSLGAPSPYEQYF
CDR3 DNA: TGTGCCAGCAGCTTAGGAGCCCCCAGCCCCTACGAGCAGTACTTC

V gene: TRBV28
clone size: NA
J gene: TRBJ1-5
D gene: NA
CDR3 protein: CASSPNSQPQHF
CDR3 DNA: TGTGCCAGCAGCCCTAACAGTCAGCCCCAGCATTTT

V gene: TRBV5-1
clone size: NA
J gene: TRBJ1-4
D gene: TRBD1
CDR3 protein: CASSPQGQGNEKLFF
CDR3 DNA: TGCGCCAGCAGCCCCCAGGGACAGGGCAATGAAAAACTGTTTTTT

V gene: TRBV7-8
clone size: many
J gene: TRBJ2-7
D gene: TRBD2
CDR3 protein: CASSLTGEPGGGYEQYF
CDR3 DNA: TGTGCCAGCAGCTTAACCGGGGAGCCGGGAGGGGGCTACGAGCAGTACTTC

V gene: TRBV7-9
clone size: NA
J gene: TRBJ1-1
D gene: TRBD1
CDR3 protein: CASSLAQGTGVTEAFF
CDR3 DNA: TGTGCCAGCAGCTTAGCGCAAGGGACAGGGGTTACTGAAGCTTTCTTT

V gene: TRBV29-1
clone size: NA
J gene: TRBJ2-1
D gene: TRBD1
CDR3 protein: CSVTGTGNYNEQFF
CDR3 DNA: TGCAGCGTCACAGGGACAGGGAACTACAATGAGCAGTTCTTC